This TCR beta chain was obtained from a study of Ad26.COV2.S vaccination and SARS-CoV-2 variants. Study background: Enrollment placed the donor in the COV1001 Ad26.COV2.S trial arm. Administration of Ad26.COV2.S was intramuscular, either once or twice 56 days apart.

Measured with immunoSEQ multiplex PCR; TCRdb has only the in-frame clones, and not every one. The sample yields hundreds of thousands of clones, 80% to 90% seen once. Stated treatment: some 20 received Ad26.COV2.S at low or high dose, single or two shots; about five received placebo; per-sample allocation not given. All samples were drawn on day 63, counting from the first vaccine or placebo injection. The V gene's germline CDR1 is MGHRA and CDR2 YSYEKL. The CDR3 loop spans 18 amino acids. Trimming at V came to 0 bases and at J to 0 bases, leaving 9 bases not matched to a gene. Study-level results: Substantial breadth was reportedly displayed by spike-specific CD8+ and CD4+ T cell responses after vaccination.

Comment on this clone: Its specificity is not known.

Sequenced material: peripheral blood, taken in a trial of Ad26.COV2.S vaccine versus placebo. The rearrangement uses TRBV4-1 and TRBJ2-7; 9 bases fit TRBD2. This sequence originates from a person between 18 and 59 years old who received the Ad26.COV2.S COVID-19 vaccine or a placebo. CDR3 in DNA: TGCGCCAGCAGCCAAGAAATGGGACTAGCAGGACGCTCCTACGAGCAGTACTTC. Protein sequence: CASSQEMGLAGRSYEQYF.